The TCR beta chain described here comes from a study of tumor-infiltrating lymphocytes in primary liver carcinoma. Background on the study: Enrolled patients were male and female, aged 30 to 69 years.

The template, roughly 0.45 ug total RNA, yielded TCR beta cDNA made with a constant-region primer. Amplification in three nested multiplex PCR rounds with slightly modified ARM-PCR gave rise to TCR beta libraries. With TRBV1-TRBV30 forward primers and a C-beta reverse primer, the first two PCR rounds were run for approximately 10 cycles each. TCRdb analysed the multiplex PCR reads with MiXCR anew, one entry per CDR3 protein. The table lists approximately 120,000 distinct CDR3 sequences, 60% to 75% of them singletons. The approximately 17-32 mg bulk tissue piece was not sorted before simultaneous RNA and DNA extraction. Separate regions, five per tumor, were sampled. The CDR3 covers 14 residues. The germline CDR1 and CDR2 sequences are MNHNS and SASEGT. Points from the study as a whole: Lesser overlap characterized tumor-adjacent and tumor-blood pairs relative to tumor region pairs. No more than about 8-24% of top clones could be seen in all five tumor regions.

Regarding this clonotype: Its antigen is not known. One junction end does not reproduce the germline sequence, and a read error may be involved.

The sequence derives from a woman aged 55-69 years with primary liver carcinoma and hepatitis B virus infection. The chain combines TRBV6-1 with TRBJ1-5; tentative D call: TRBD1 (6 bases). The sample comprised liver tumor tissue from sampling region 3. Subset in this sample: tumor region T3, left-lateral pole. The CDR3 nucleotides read TGTGCCAGCTCTTCGACAGGCGACTATCAGCCTCAGCATTTT. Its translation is CASSSTGDYQPQHF.